This T cell receptor beta chain was profiled in a study of glioma-infiltrating T cells. Study outcomes and limitations: Only very few CDR3 sequences appeared in both tissue and blood.

The CDR3 length is 15 residues. Germline loops: CDR1 KGHSH, CDR2 LQKENI. Using RNA template, CDR3s of TCR alpha and beta were amplified with iRepertoire arm-PCR. TCRdb analysed the multiplex PCR reads with MiXCR anew, one entry per CDR3 protein. Counted here are fewer than 200,000 distinct CDR3 sequences, more than 25% occurring once; the ten biggest clones make up 20% to 25%. As concerns this clonotype: The antigen is undetermined. A much larger clone differs from this one at a single base, so this may be a read error.

The rearrangement joins TRBV18 to TRBJ1-4, with D unclear. This sequence originates from a human donor with low-grade glioma or glioblastoma, undergoing nonglioma brain surgery, or in good health (not recorded which). Sequences were obtained from glioma tissue, nonneoplastic brain tissue, or PBMCs (not recorded which). CDR3 amino acids: CASPPSTPGNEKLFF. As DNA, the CDR3 is TGTGCCAGCCCACCATCGACTCCGGGGAATGAAAAACTGTTTTTT.